The sequence of this T cell receptor (beta chain) was determined in a study of cytomegalovirus exposure and HLA in healthy donors. Notes on the study in general: Per a later analysis, HLA-associated TCR beta chains showed more clonal expansion than other, equally common TCR beta chains. Reportedly, diagnosis of cytomegalovirus status by the classifier showed high specificity and sensitivity.

With regard to this clone: As yet, its antigen is unknown. The germline gene is not matched at one end of the junction; a read error may be the cause.

It was with 60 Vbeta and 13 Jbeta primers that the PCR ran. In the authors' methods: Tens of millions of unique TCR beta chains, 8.5 million to 14 million shared, were counted in a later analysis. This table comes from immunoSEQ multiplex PCR, and its TCRdb copy is limited to in-frame clones, with some not included. V, J and clone size are those of that table, while D and trimming were read from the DNA. Altogether 150,000 to 200,000 clones are present, roughly three quarters being singletons, with the ten largest covering 4% to 5%. Germline CDR1 SSHAT, CDR2 FNYEAQ (reference sequence). This CDR3 region has 14 residues.

The clonotype comes from a man between 18 and 35 years old in good health and CMV-seropositive. The chain is built from TRBV7-7 and TRBJ2-5, with TRBD1 as a possible D gene (6 bases). Sequencing was carried out using PBMCs. The CDR3 DNA follows: TGTGCTAGCAGCCGCGGACAGATCAAAGAGACCCAGTACTTC. It translates to CASSRGQIKETQYF. Filled out from reference TRBV7-7 and TRBJ2-5, the complete variable domain reads GAGVSQSPRYKVTKRGQDVTLRCDPISSHATLYWYQQALGQGPEFLTYFNYEAQPDKSGLPSDRFSAERPEGSISTLTIQRTEQRDSAMYRCASSRGQIKETQYFGPGTRLLVL.